This is a list of T cell receptor beta chains from one sample in a study of human T cells and chemical hapten exposure. TCRdb fed the RACE reads into MiXCR, producing one record per CDR3 protein. The sample lists about 40,000 distinct CDR3 sequences, around 3.2% occurring once. The sequenced sample was whole blood, obtained in connection with sensitization to the hapten diphenylcyclopropenone (DPC). The origin of the receptors is a man in his forties with alopecia areata. Some clones in this sample may be carry-over from other donors' samples. Both conserved end residues are part of each CDR3. A D gene is named only where the DNA matches it firmly. Not all rows give a size; the values are once, few, many and, for expanded clones, a class.

size: many; V: TRBV28; J: TRBJ2-7; D: TRBD2; CDR3: CASSPGLAGVGRYF; DNA: TGTGCCAGCAGTCCGGGACTAGCGGGAGTGGGGCGGTACTTC
size: many; V: TRBV28; J: TRBJ2-7; D: .; CDR3: CASSLPTYEQYF; DNA: TGTGCCAGCAGTTTGCCTACCTACGAGCAGTACTTC
size: many; V: TRBV18; J: TRBJ2-1; D: .; CDR3: CASSPLPGDRRNEQFF; DNA: TGTGCCAGCTCACCGCTACCGGGGGACAGAAGAAACGAGCAGTTCTTC
size: .; V: TRBV28; J: TRBJ2-7; D: .; CDR3: CASGPLSYEQYF; DNA: TGTGCCAGCGGGCCCCTTTCCTACGAGCAGTACTTC
size: many; V: TRBV11-2; J: TRBJ1-2; D: TRBD1; CDR3: CASSTYRGGNYGYTF; DNA: TGTGCCAGCAGCACCTACAGGGGGGGTAACTATGGCTACACCTTC
size: many; V: TRBV6-6; J: TRBJ1-5; D: .; CDR3: CASSYSPSMDQPQHF; DNA: TGTGCCAGCAGTTACAGCCCTAGCATGGATCAGCCCCAGCATTTT
size: few; V: TRBV10-3; J: TRBJ2-7; D: TRBD1; CDR3: CASGQDPVTVEQYF; DNA: TGTGCCTCGGGACAGGACCCCGTAACGGTCGAGCAGTACTTC
size: many; V: TRBV12-3/TRBV12-4; J: TRBJ2-7; D: .; CDR3: CASGGTDSSYEQYF; DNA: TGTGCCAGCGGAGGGACGGACAGCTCCTACGAGCAGTACTTC
size: many; V: TRBV28; J: TRBJ1-3; D: .; CDR3: CVSSSPGGAGGNTIYF; DNA: TGTGTCAGCAGTTCCCCGGGGGGGGCCGGAGGAAACACCATATATTTT
size: medium-sized; V: TRBV2; J: TRBJ2-3; D: TRBD1; CDR3: CASNGQGLTDTQYF; DNA: TGTGCCAGCAACGGACAGGGGCTCACAGATACGCAGTATTTT
size: few; V: TRBV7-8; J: TRBJ1-5; D: .; CDR3: CASSLAGRNQPQHF; DNA: TGTGCCAGCAGCTTAGCGGGTCGCAATCAGCCCCAGCATTTT
size: many; V: TRBV6-6; J: TRBJ2-3; D: .; CDR3: CASSSPILAQGTDTQYF; DNA: TGTGCCAGCAGTAGTCCAATACTAGCACAAGGGACAGATACGCAGTATTTT
size: few; V: TRBV6-5; J: TRBJ1-5; D: TRBD1; CDR3: CASSPRQGYQPQHF; DNA: TGTGCCAGCAGTCCTCGACAGGGATATCAGCCCCAGCATTTT
size: many; V: TRBV6-5; J: TRBJ2-1; D: TRBD1; CDR3: CASSRYRGNEQFF; DNA: TGTGCCAGCAGTCGGTACAGGGGTAATGAGCAGTTCTTC
size: .; V: TRBV2; J: TRBJ2-5; D: TRBD1; CDR3: CASSEAGTGKETQYF; DNA: TGTGCCAGCAGTGAAGCGGGGACAGGGAAAGAGACCCAGTACTTC